This T cell receptor (beta chain) was found in a study of identical twins. CDR3 size: 17 residues. Trimming took 4 bases from V and 0 from J, leaving 16 bases between them. The germline CDR1 and CDR2 sequences are MGHRA and YSYEKL. Unique molecular identifiers were present on cDNA, and template switching added a universal primer site. TCRdb re-called the 5' RACE reads with MiXCR, one entry per CDR3 protein. The data contain a few hundred thousand distinct CDR3 sequences, roughly 9% of them singletons. Material: naive T cells sorted from blood. The J gene is TRBJ2-4, the V gene TRBV4-1; D is unresolved. The origin of this receptor is a woman between 45 and 60 years old in good health. This CDR3 is CASSPQLEMLAKNIQYF. Written as DNA, the CDR3 is TGCGCCAGCAGCCCACAGTTGGAGATGCTAGCCAAAAACATTCAGTACTTC.